This TCR beta chain derives from a study of blood T cell repertoires in COVID-19. For the study at large: Samples of COVID-19 (acute and convalescent) were obtained from the United States, Italy and Spain. T cells, B-cell-depleted T cells, or PBMCs supplied cDNA or gDNA.

The germline V gene has CDR1 SGHRS and CDR2 YFSETQ. This CDR3 is built from 14 residues. V lost 1 base to trimming and J lost 8 bases; unmatched junction nucleotides: 6. Assay: immunoSEQ multiplex PCR; the TCRdb copy retains only in-frame clones and omits some. The sample consists of around 100,000 clones, approximately 69% of them appearing once. The genes are TRBV5-1 and TRBJ2-1; 7 positions match TRBD2. The source of this sequence is a man older than 75 with acute or convalescent COVID-19. Specimen: peripheral blood. CDR3 in DNA: TGCGCCAGCAGCTTGAACCTGGGGGGGGATGAGCAGTTCTTC. Encoded protein: CASSLNLGGDEQFF.